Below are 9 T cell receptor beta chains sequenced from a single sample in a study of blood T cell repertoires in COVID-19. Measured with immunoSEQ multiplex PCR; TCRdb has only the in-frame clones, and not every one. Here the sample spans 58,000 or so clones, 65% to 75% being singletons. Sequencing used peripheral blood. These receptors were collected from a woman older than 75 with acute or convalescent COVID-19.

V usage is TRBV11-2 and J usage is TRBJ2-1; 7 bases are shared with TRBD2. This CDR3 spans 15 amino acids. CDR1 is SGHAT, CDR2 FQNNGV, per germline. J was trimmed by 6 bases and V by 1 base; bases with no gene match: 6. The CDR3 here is CASSLGVGRGNEQFF. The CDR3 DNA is TGTGCCAGCAGCTTAGGTGTGGGGAGGGGCAATGAGCAGTTCTTC.

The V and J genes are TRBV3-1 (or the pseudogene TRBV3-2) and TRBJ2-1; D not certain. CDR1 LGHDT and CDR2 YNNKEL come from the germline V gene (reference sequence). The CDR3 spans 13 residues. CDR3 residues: CATVPSSYNEQFF. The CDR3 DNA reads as TGTGCTACCGTACCCAGCTCCTACAATGAGCAGTTCTTC.

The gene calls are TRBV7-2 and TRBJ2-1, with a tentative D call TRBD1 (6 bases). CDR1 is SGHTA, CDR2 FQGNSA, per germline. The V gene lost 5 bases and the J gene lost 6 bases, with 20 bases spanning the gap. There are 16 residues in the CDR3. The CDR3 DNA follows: TGTGCCAGCAGCGAGGACGGCCCGAGAGGGGGCAATGAGCAGTTCTTC. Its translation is CASSEDGPRGGNEQFF. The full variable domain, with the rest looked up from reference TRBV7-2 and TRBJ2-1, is GAGVSQSPSNKVTEKGKDVELRCDPISGHTALYWYRQSLGQGLEFLIYFQGNSAPDKSGLPSDRFSAERTGGSVSTLTIQRTQQEDSAVYLCASSEDGPRGGNEQFFGPGTRLTVL.

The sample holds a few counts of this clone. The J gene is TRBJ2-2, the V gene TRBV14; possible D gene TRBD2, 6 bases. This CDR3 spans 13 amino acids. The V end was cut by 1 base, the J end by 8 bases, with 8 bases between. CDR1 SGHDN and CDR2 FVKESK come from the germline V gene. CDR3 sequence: CASSQAAGGELFF. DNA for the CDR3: TGTGCCAGCAGCCAAGCCGCGGGAGGGGAGCTGTTTTTT.

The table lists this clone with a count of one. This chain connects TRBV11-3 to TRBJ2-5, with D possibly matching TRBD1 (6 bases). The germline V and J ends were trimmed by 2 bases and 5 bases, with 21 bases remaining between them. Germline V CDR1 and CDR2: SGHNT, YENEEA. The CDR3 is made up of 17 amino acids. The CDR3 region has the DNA TGTGCCAGCAGCTTACCACCCTCGGACAGCTGGAGGGAGACCCAGTACTTC. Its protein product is CASSLPPSDSWRETQYF.

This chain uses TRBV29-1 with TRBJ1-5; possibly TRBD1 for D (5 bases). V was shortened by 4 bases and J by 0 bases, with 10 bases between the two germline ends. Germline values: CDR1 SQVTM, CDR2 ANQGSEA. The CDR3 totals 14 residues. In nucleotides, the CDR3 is TGCAGCGTTGGACAGCCATATAGCAATCAGCCCCAGCATTTT. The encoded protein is CSVGQPYSNQPQHF.

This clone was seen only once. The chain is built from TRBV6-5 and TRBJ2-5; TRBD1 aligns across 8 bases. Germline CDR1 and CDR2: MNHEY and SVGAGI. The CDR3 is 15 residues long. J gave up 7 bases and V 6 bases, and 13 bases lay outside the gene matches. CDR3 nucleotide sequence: TGTGCCAGCAGGACCCGGGACAGGCCCTTTAGGACCCAGTACTTC. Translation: CASRTRDRPFRTQYF.

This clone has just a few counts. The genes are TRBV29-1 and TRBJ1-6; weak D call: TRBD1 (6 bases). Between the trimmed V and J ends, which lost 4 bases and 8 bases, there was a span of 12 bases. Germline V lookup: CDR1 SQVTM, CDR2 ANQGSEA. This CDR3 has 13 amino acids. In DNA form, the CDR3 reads TGCAGCGTTGGACAGGCGGGGGATTCACCCCTCCACTTT. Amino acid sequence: CSVGQAGDSPLHF. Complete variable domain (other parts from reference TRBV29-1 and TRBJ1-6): SAVISQKPSRDICQRGTSLTIQCQVDSQVTMMFWYRQQPGQSLTLIATANQGSEATYESGFVIDKFPISRPNLTFSTLTVSNMSPEDSSIYLCSVGQAGDSPLHFGNGTRLTVT.

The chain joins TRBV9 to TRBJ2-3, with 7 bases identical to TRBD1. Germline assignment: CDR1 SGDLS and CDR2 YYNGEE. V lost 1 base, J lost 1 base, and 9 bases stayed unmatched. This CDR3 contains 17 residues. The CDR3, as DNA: TGTGCCAGCAGCGTAACCCCAGACAGGGTGGGCACAGATACGCAGTATTTT. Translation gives CASSVTPDRVGTDTQYF.